This T cell receptor (beta chain) was recorded in a study of cytomegalovirus exposure and HLA in healthy donors (dated by TCRdb to 2016 to 2017). Concerning the study at large: An earlier analysis of roughly 630 of the donors reported approximately 300 Gb of sequence data and some 120 million unique TCR beta sequences from some 180 million T cells. High-throughput TCR immunosequencing, statistical association of individual TCRs with disease status, and machine learning were combined to predict cytomegalovirus infection status. Of the 350 to 450 genotyped donors, 81% were placed in the genetic ancestry cluster associated with self-reported Caucasian donors. The number of typed donors differed by locus: 629-630 for A, B, C, DRB1 and DQB1; 500 to 550 for DQA1; 606 for DPA1; and 400 to 480 for DPB1. Four or five DR-DQ haplotypes were treated as single units for association and clustering because of strong linkage in the cohort. Along with the approximately 670-subject first cohort, a separate validation cohort of over 90 different subjects was used. Class I and class II HLA loci were covered by the typing at four-digit resolution. Around 320 gigabases of sequencing data and 70 million to 85 million unique TCR sequences were included in an early release covering about 700 HLA-typed donors. Donor age, sex, ethnicity and CMV serostatus were collected together with the repertoire data. Rather than drawing on any new phenotypic data, the later analysis identified candidate immune exposures from TCR beta sequences and the way those sequences occurred across donors. The study was designed to test whether signatures of past pathogen exposure could be identified by cataloging public T cell receptors. Every repertoire in the discovery cohort had been generated on one and the same sequencing platform. In a later genetic analysis, genome-wide SNP genotypes for about 60% of the 666 donors were used, and that subset was treated as a discovery cohort. Among around 400 genotyped donors of the cohort, an average of about 240,000 unique TCR beta nucleotide sequences were sequenced per donor, 15% to 20% of them non-productive. The study used immunosequencing to profile the T cell repertoires of more than 650 subjects and linked those repertoires to cytomegalovirus serostatus. To study patterns of TCR occurrence, a later analysis re-analyzed previously published TCR beta repertoires from several hundred donors and added high-resolution HLA genotyping. An earlier analysis of 587 of the donors used high-throughput TCR beta sequencing to judge whether each TCR beta V gene segment behaved as functional or pseudogenic.

The cohort consisted of some 670 healthy bone marrow donors. All cohort members were sampled while nominally healthy, although unrecorded immune exposures were likely present. The donor was CMV seronegative and belonged to the group of 352 seronegative cohort members. A peripheral blood sample was provided by each donor, and peripheral blood mononuclear cells were used for TCR beta sequencing. Genomic DNA was extracted from the blood cell samples with the Qiagen DNeasy Blood Extraction Kit. As concerns this clone: Its recognized antigen is unknown. No base qualities exist here, and no much larger clone lies one base off it.

Libraries were prepared through the immunoSEQ multiplex PCR assay. A mixture of 60 forward primers for TCR Vbeta segments and 13 reverse primers for TCR Jbeta segments was used in the multiplex PCR. The CDR3 region of rearranged TCR beta genes was amplified from genomic DNA with a multiplex PCR assay. Amplified TCR beta libraries were sequenced as 87-base-pair reads on the Illumina HiSeq System. In the authors' own workflow: A later analysis counted tens of millions of unique TCR beta chains across the 600 to 850 repertoires, and approximately 11 million of these chains were shared by at least two donors. Raw reads were error-corrected and collapsed into unique sequences by a nearest-neighbor algorithm in which closely related sequences were merged to remove PCR and sequencing errors. CDR3 sequences were aligned to IMGT reference sequences to assign V, D and J gene segments. Each retained sequence needed at least a six-nucleotide match to both a V gene segment and a J gene segment. Rearrangements were called productive when the CDR3 lacked stop codons and stayed in frame with V and J; all others were non-productive. Following IMGT convention, CDR3 was defined as the stretch from the second conserved V-encoded cysteine to the conserved J-encoded phenylalanine. The earlier analysis of about 530 of the donors excluded any sequence lacking an unambiguous match to a single V gene segment. An earlier analysis of a few hundred of the donors classified V segments as functional when productive rearrangements were above 56.7% and as segregating when the standard deviation between donors was above 5%. A statistical classification framework was built to diagnose cytomegalovirus status from the catalog of TCR beta chain sequences. In a later analysis, V and J genes were assigned by comparing TCR nucleotide sequences against IMGT/GENE-DB human TR gene sequences. Using the TCRdist pipeline, a later analysis assigned CDR3 sequences along with most-parsimonious VDJ recombination scenarios. A later analysis defined each TCR beta chain by its CDR3 amino acid sequence plus V-gene family, and excluded reads lacking a unique V-gene family. To address suspected cross-contamination and a sequencing artifact, a later analysis removed roughly 580 highly shared, low-generation-probability nucleotide sequences. A later analysis calculated a clonal expansion index for each public chain from normalized within-repertoire ranks of inferred template counts. Generation probabilities in a later analysis came from a VDJ recombination model fitted to out-of-frame rearrangements, and those results were checked against IGoR. Hypergeometric tests were used in a later analysis to score TCR-TCR, TCR-HLA and TCR-CMV co-occurrence, with a repertoire-size bias correction applied to the TCR pairs. In a later analysis, false discovery rates were estimated by permuting HLA or CMV assignments 20 times. A later analysis grouped co-occurring TCRs with DBSCAN, adding TCRdist sequence similarity when clustering within HLA-allele-positive subsets. Co-occurrence clustering excluded repertoires with fewer than 30,000 or more than 120,000 public chains, plus five with anomalous nucleotide sharing. TCRdb provides this immuneACCESS table in a form limited to in-frame rearrangements. Some clones are lacking; in checked studies, under half of them reflect an unresolved V gene, and why the rest are absent is not known. V, J and clone size are taken as reported in that table, and D and trimming were inferred from the DNA itself. The sample table holds about 110,000 clones, of which roughly 80% were seen once. Of the sample, roughly 3.6% is held by the ten largest clones.

Here is what the overall study found, with its caveats: The earlier analysis of 587 of the donors excluded approximately 17 rarely observed V segments, including chromosome 9 orphons, because counts were too low. Roughly uniform sequencing depth across donors was assumed in presence/absence analyses, although this assumption may not hold. In an earlier analysis of 500 to 650 of the donors, most TCR beta V segments appeared in productive rearrangements about 90% or about 30% of the time, broadly matching IMGT annotations. Correlated functional status among segregating V segments might be attributable to linkage disequilibrium, but an unknown experimental factor could not be ruled out. In a later genetic analysis, fewer N-insertions in productive TCRs were reported among donors in an Asian-associated ancestry cluster than the approximately 670-donor mean. In a later analysis, most CMV-associated TCR beta chains were found to appear HLA-restricted, with HLA associations seemingly driven largely by CMV exposure. A few of the identified cytomegalovirus-associated TCR beta chains were confirmed in vitro to be specific for cytomegalovirus antigens. A further reported finding was that TCR beta sequences accurately predicted the HLA-A and HLA-B alleles for most subjects in the first cohort. CMV serostatus was the only immune exposure information available for the cohort. V-gene and J-gene trimming of TCR beta chains was associated with a missense DCLRE1C variant in a later genetic analysis, and the association was replicated in an independent cohort. In a later analysis, HLA-associated TCR beta chains showed more clonal expansion and lower generation probabilities than non-associated chains that were equally common. Because the 87-base-pair reads could not distinguish some IMGT-functional V segments, including TRBV6-2 and TRBV6-3, those segments were excluded. The authors suggested that the approach could potentially be extended to other disease states and immunological phenotypes. Because HLA typing was missing for some donors at each locus, association tests included only the typed subset. Several of the top co-occurrence clusters appeared to be linked to parvovirus B19, influenza, CMV and Epstein-Barr virus, according to a later analysis. In this cohort, only TCR beta chains were sequenced, and detectable features were limited by the absence of alpha or paired-chain data. When HLA alleles, especially DR and DQ, strongly co-occurred, TCR associations were difficult to assign to individual alleles. Cytomegalovirus status was reported to be diagnosed by the classifier with high specificity and sensitivity in both the original and validation cohorts. At a false discovery rate of 0.05, a later analysis linked around 15,000 TCR beta sequences to specific HLA alleles. A cluster of highly shared sequence variants was judged likely to be a technical artifact of the sequencing pipeline. The study listed around 160 TCR beta chains as associated with cytomegalovirus. Most TCR sequences were seen in very few donors, while some public TCRs were found in many individuals. In a later analysis, TCR association rates were found to vary across HLA loci, with the most associated TCRs seen for DRB1 alleles and the fewest for HLA-C alleles.

V gives up 4 bases and J gives up 0 bases, and the segment between their germline ends measures 4 bases. The CDR3 runs 12 amino acids, cysteine and phenylalanine included. Just the 36-base CDR3 DNA is kept, in frame starting at base 1. Per the germline V gene (reference sequence), GTSNPN is the CDR1 and SVGIG is the CDR2. This TCR was recovered from a man aged 60 to 75 in good health and CMV-seronegative. The specimen was PBMCs. This chain joins TRBV30 to TRBJ1-3; the D gene assignment is ambiguous. The nucleotide sequence is given as TGTGCCTGGACTCGCTCTGGAAACACCATATATTTT. Its coded protein is CAWTRSGNTIYF. The CDR3 plus the reference TRBV30 and TRBJ1-3 genes for the other parts give the full variable domain: SQTIHQWPATLVQPVGSPLSLECTVEGTSNPNLYWYRQAAGRGLQLLFYSVGIGQISSEVPQNLSASRPQDRQFILSSKKLLLSDSGFYLCAWTRSGNTIYFGEGSWLTVV.